The rows below give T cell receptor beta chains drawn from one sample of a study of T cell responses to AZD1222 COVID-19 vaccine. TCRdb keeps only in-frame clones here, not all; method: immunoSEQ multiplex PCR. The sample lists more than 60,000 clones, roughly 87% occurring once. Source: peripheral blood, taken on day 0 of AZD1222 vaccination. These receptors were obtained from an adult in good health. CDR3s leave out the opening cysteine and the closing phenylalanine or tryptophan.

>TRBV18
ASSPRQGAGANNEQF
>TRBV15
ATSRDSLLAETFNEQF
>TRBV28
ASSPQPTGEAPINEKLF
>TRBV27
ASSNRQGTEAF
>TRBV27
ASSSGQGDGYT
>TRBV7-9
ASSPRQAPWEQY
>TRBV19
ASGGTAAGYGYT
>TRBV2
ASSVDGEDEKLF
>TRBV11-3
ASSFGTGAGEQF
>TRBV7-2
ASSSNGGEGYGYT
>TRBV6-5
ASSYGLAGGPGEQY
>TRBV5-1
ASSLRDTFNYEQY
>TRBV5-6
ASSLLGGETQY
>TRBV15
ATSRDGQASTEAF
>TRBV7-9
ASSFLGPLH
>TRBV6-1
ASSERGTEAF